The 16 T cell receptor beta chains listed next were all sequenced from one sample in a study of shared clonotypes between healthy human individuals. Sequencing was performed with immunoSEQ multiplex PCR; in TCRdb, only in-frame clones are kept and a portion is missing. The table lists 2 million to 2.5 million clones, approximately 93% of them singletons. The source material was naive CD4+ T cells from PBMCs. The subset here: CD45RA+ positively selected. These receptors came from a man aged 18 to 29 in good health. Some clones in this sample may be carry-over from other donors' samples.

This clone appeared a few times. The same CDR3 also results from other DNA sequences found in this sample. The chain uses TRBV7-6 and TRBJ1-5, with D unclear. V lost 5 bases to trimming and J lost 4 bases, with 9 bases between them. There are 13 residues in the CDR3. The germline gives CDR1 SGHVS, CDR2 FNYEAQ. CDR3 bases: TGTGCCAGCAGCCCCAGCGGGAATCAGCCCCAGCATTTT. Translation gives CASSPSGNQPQHF.

The rearrangement uses TRBV28 and TRBJ1-2; tentatively, D is TRBD1 (5 bases). The CDR3 totals 15 residues. V shed 6 bases and J shed 5 bases, with 19 bases lying between them. CDR1 and CDR2 from the germline V gene are MDHEN and SYDVKM. The CDR3 here is CASSSPNFQGYGYTF. The DNA for the CDR3 is TGTGCCAGCAGCTCACCCAACTTCCAGGGTTATGGCTACACCTTC.

The rearrangement joins TRBV11-2 to TRBJ2-7; 8 nucleotides align to TRBD1. Germline lookup yields CDR1 SGHAT and CDR2 FQNNGV. V shed 0 bases, J shed 2 bases, and the junction held 12 bases outside the gene matches. The CDR3 sequence is 18 residues long. This chain's CDR3 is CASSLDQLVRGPPYEQYF. CDR3 bases: TGTGCCAGCAGCTTAGATCAGTTGGTCAGGGGGCCCCCCTACGAGCAGTACTTC.

The chain joins TRBV4-3 to TRBJ1-2, with a weak D call TRBD1 (5 bases). This CDR3 comprises 16 residues. Between the trimmed V and J ends, which lost 1 base and 0 bases, there was a span of 12 bases. Germline-derived CDR1 and CDR2 are LGHNA and YSLEER. The CDR3 sequence is CASSQAPTGANYGYTF. The CDR3 DNA reads TGCGCCAGCAGCCAAGCCCCAACGGGGGCTAACTATGGCTACACCTTC.

J is TRBJ2-1 and V is TRBV30; 13 nucleotides match TRBD2. Trimming cost V 0 bases and J 7 bases; bases outside gene matches: 3. Germline CDR1 and CDR2: GTSNPN and SVGIG (reference sequence). The CDR3 contains 15 residues. As DNA, the CDR3 is TGTGCCTGGAGTGTAACGACTAGCGGGAGGAATGAGCAGTTCTTC. Translated, it gives CAWSVTTSGRNEQFF.

The chain combines TRBV2 with TRBJ2-7, with D unresolved. Trimming stripped 7 bases from V and 1 base from J, with 8 bases between. From germline, CDR1 is SNHLY and CDR2 FYNNEI. The CDR3 sequence is 12 residues long. In DNA form, the CDR3 reads TGTGCCAGCATCAGGAATTCCTACGAGCAGTACTTC. Translating gives CASIRNSYEQYF.

V and J are TRBV4-1 and TRBJ1-3; D is possibly TRBD1 (5 bases). The germline V gene encodes CDR1 MGHRA and CDR2 YSYEKL. There are 16 residues in the CDR3. Trimming left V 4 bases short and J 6 bases short, with 19 bases between. The CDR3 is CASSLGEGTMENTIYF. CDR3 nucleotide sequence: TGCGCCAGCAGCCTAGGAGAGGGGACGATGGAAAACACCATATATTTT.

The V gene is TRBV4-3, the J gene TRBJ2-3, with a tentative D call TRBD2 (5 bases). CDR3 length equals 19 residues. Germline V lookup: CDR1 LGHNA, CDR2 YSLEER. Trimming shortened V by 0 bases and J by 0 bases, and 19 bases separated the two germline ends. CDR3 nucleotide sequence: TGCGCCAGCAGCCAAGATTTCTCTTTGGGAGCGGCTAGCACAGATACGCAGTATTTT. Encoded protein: CASSQDFSLGAASTDTQYF.

The V and J genes are TRBV30 and TRBJ2-5; D remains ambiguous. This CDR3 comprises 13 residues. Per germline, CDR1 GTSNPN and CDR2 SVGIG (reference sequence). Trimming removed 0 bases from V and 3 bases from J, with 8 bases in between. As DNA, the CDR3 is TGTGCCTGGAGTGTACAAGGAAAAGAGACCCAGTACTTC. Its protein product is CAWSVQGKETQYF.

This chain uses TRBV4-2 with TRBJ2-6; D gene ambiguous. The germline CDR1 and CDR2 sequences are LGHNA and YNFKEQ. This CDR3 is built from 16 residues. The V and J ends lost 2 bases and 7 bases respectively, with 15 bases between them. The CDR3 loop is CASSQPAGSGANVLTF. DNA of the CDR3: TGTGCCAGCAGCCAACCAGCAGGCTCAGGAGCCAACGTCCTGACTTTC.

The V call is TRBV28, the J call TRBJ1-2; D not certain. The V and J ends lost 5 bases and 6 bases respectively, with 19 bases between them. CDR1 MDHEN and CDR2 SYDVKM come from the germline V gene. The CDR3 is made up of 15 amino acids. The CDR3 region is CASSPPSGRNHGYTF. For the CDR3, the DNA is TGTGCCAGCAGTCCCCCCTCTGGACGGAACCATGGCTACACCTTC.

This clone was counted a few times. The J gene is TRBJ1-5, the V gene TRBV5-8; D gene unclear. V lost 3 bases and J lost 5, with 9 bases in between. Germline CDR1 and CDR2: SGHTS and YDEGEE. This CDR3 is 13 amino acids long. The DNA for the CDR3 is TGTGCCAGCAGCTGGATTAGAGATCAGCCCCAGCATTTT. Protein sequence: CASSWIRDQPQHF.

V and J are TRBV11-1 and TRBJ1-1; a weak D match, TRBD1 (6 bases). V was cut by 5 bases and J by 7 bases, with 11 bases left in between. The CDR3 extends over 12 amino acids. Looked up from germline, CDR1 is SGHAT and CDR2 is FQDESV (reference sequence). The CDR3 sequence: CASSPDRNEAFF. The CDR3 coding sequence is TGTGCCAGCAGCCCGGACAGAAATGAAGCTTTCTTT.

The chain joins TRBV29-1 to TRBJ2-7, with 8 nucleotides matching TRBD1. Germline V gene sequence: CDR1 SQVTM, CDR2 ANQGSEA. The V gene end was trimmed by 2 bases and the J gene end by 2 bases; junction bases not matched to a gene: 5. The CDR3 length is 14 residues. The DNA for the CDR3 is TGCAGCGTTGAAAGTCGCAGGGGGCCCTACGAGCAGTACTTC. Encoded protein: CSVESRRGPYEQYF.

The J gene is TRBJ2-1, the V gene TRBV19; 11 bases fit TRBD2. The V gene end was trimmed by 4 bases and the J gene end by 0 bases; junction bases not matched to a gene: 5. Germline CDR1 LNHDA, CDR2 SQIVND (reference sequence). CDR3 length equals 17 residues. DNA of the CDR3: TGTGCCAGTAGTAGATTTACTAGCGGGAGCTCCTACAATGAGCAGTTCTTC. It yields the protein CASSRFTSGSSYNEQFF.

V and J are TRBV6-5 and TRBJ2-5; possibly TRBD1 for D (5 bases). The germline V gene encodes CDR1 MNHEY and CDR2 SVGAGI. CDR3 length: 15 amino acids. The germline V and J ends were trimmed by 5 bases and 5 bases, with 18 bases remaining between them. The DNA of the CDR3 is TGTGCCAGCAGTACCCATCAGGGTCTCACGGAGACCCAGTACTTC. Its protein product is CASSTHQGLTETQYF.